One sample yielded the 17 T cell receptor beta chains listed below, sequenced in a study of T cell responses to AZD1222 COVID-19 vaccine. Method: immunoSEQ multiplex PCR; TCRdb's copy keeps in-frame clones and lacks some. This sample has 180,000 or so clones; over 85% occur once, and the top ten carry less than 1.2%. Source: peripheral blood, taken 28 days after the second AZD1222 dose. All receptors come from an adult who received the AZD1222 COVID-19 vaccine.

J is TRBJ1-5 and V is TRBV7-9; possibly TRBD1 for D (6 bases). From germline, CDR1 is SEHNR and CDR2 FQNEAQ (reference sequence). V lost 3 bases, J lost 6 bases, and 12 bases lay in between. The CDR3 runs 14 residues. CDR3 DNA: TGTGCCAGCAGCTTGGGGCAGGGGTCTCAGCCCCAGCATTTT. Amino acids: CASSLGQGSQPQHF.

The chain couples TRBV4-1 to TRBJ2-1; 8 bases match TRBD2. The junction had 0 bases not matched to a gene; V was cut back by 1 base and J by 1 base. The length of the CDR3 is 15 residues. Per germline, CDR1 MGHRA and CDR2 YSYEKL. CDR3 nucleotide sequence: TGCGCCAGCAGCCAAGCGGGGGGGTCCTACAATGAGCAGTTCTTC. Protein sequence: CASSQAGGSYNEQFF.

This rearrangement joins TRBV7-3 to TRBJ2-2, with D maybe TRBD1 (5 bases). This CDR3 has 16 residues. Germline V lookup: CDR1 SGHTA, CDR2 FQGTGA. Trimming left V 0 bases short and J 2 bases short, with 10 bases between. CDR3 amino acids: CASSLTSQVNTGELFF. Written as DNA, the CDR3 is TGTGCCAGCAGCTTAACGTCACAGGTCAACACCGGGGAGCTGTTTTTT.

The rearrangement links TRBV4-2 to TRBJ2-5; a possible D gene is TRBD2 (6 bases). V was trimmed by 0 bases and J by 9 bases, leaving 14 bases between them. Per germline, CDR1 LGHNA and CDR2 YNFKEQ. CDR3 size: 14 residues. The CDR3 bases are TGTGCCAGCAGCCAAGATTACGAAACGGGGGCCCAGTACTTC. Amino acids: CASSQDYETGAQYF.

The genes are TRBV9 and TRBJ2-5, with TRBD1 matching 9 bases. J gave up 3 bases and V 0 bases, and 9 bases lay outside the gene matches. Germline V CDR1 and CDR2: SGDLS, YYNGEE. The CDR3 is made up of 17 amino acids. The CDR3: CASSVAPSGQGKETQYF. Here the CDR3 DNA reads TGTGCCAGCAGCGTAGCCCCAAGCGGACAGGGGAAAGAGACCCAGTACTTC.

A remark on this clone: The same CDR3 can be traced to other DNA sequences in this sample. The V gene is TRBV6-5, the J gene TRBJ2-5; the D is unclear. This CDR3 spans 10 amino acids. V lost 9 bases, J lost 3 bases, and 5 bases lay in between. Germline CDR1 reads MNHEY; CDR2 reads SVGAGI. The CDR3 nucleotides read TGTGCCAGTGGGGAAGAGACCCAGTACTTC. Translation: CASGEETQYF.

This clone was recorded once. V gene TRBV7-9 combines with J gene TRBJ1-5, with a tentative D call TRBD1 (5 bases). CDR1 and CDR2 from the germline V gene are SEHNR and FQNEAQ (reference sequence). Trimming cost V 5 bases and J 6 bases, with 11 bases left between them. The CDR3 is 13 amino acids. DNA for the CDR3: TGTGCCAGCAGCGACGGGACGGGTCAGCCCCAGCATTTT. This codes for CASSDGTGQPQHF.

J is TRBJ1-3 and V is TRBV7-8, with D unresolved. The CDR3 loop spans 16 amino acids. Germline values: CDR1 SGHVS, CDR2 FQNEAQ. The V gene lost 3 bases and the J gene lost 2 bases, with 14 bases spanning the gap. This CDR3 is CASSFRRWGTGNTIYF. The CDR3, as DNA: TGTGCCAGCAGCTTCCGCAGGTGGGGAACTGGAAACACCATATATTTT.

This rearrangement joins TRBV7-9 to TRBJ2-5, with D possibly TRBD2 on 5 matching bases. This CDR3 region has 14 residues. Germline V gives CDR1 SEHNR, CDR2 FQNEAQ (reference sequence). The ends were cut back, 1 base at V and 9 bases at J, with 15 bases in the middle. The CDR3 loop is CASSLGTGKDAQYF. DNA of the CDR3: TGTGCCAGCAGCTTAGGGACGGGGAAGGACGCCCAGTACTTC.

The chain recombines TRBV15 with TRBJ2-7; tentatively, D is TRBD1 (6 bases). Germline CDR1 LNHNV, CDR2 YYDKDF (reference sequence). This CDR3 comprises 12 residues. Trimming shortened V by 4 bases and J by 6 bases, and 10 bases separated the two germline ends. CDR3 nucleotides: TGTGCCACCAGCATCAGGGGTGGCGAGCAGTACTTC. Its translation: CATSIRGGEQYF.

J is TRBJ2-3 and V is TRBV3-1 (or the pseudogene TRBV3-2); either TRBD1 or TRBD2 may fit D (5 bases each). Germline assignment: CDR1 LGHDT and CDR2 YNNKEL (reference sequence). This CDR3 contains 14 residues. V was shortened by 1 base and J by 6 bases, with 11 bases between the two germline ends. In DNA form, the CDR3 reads TGTGCCAGCAGCCAAGGGGGACGAACGGATACGCAGTATTTT. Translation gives CASSQGGRTDTQYF.

The DNA of the CDR3 is TGCGCCAGCAGTGAGATATGGAGAAGTAACTATGGCTACACCTTC. This translates into CASSEIWRSNYGYTF. The chain employs TRBV10-2 and TRBJ1-2; D gene ambiguous. Germline CDR1 WSHSY, CDR2 SAAADI. Between the trimmed V and J ends, which lost 2 bases and 1 base, there was a span of 11 bases. The CDR3 has 15 amino acids.

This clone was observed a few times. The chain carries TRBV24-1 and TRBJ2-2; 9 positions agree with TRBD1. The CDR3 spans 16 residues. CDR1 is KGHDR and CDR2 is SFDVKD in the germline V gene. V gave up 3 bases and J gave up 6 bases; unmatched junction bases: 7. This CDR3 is CATSDAGQGLSGELFF. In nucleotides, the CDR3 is TGTGCCACCAGTGATGCCGGACAGGGGTTGTCCGGGGAGCTGTTTTTT.

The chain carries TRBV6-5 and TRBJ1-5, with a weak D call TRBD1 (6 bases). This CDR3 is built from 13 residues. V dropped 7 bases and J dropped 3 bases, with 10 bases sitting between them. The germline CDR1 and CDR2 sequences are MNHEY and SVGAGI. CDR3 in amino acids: CASKGVLNQPQHF. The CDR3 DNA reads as TGTGCCAGCAAGGGGGTCCTCAATCAGCCCCAGCATTTT.

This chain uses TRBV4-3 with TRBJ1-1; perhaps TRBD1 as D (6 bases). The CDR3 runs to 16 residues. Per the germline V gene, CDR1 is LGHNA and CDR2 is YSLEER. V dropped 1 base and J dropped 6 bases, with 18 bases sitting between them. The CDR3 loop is CASSQVGGRAGAEAFF. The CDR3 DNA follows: TGCGCCAGCAGCCAAGTGGGGGGCAGGGCGGGGGCTGAAGCTTTCTTT.

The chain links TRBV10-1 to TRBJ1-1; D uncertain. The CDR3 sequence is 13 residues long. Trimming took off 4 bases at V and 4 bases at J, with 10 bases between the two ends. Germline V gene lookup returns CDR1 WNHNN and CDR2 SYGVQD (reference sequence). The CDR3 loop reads CASSVGVGTEAFF. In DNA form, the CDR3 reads TGCGCCAGCAGTGTTGGCGTTGGCACTGAAGCTTTCTTT.

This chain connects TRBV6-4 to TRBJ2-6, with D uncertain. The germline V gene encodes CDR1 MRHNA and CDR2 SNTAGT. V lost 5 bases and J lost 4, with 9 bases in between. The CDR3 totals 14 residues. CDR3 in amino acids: CASSQASGANVLTF. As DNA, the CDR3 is TGTGCCAGCAGTCAGGCATCGGGGGCCAACGTCCTGACTTTC.